Here is one T cell receptor (beta chain) with its context. The table came from immunoSEQ multiplex PCR; TCRdb's copy has only in-frame clones and leaves some out. The table includes some 150,000 clones, 80% to 90% detected once. This sample stems from a study of cytomegalovirus exposure and HLA in healthy donors. The CDR3 totals 15 residues. Per germline, CDR1 ENHRY and CDR2 SYGVKD. With 2 bases clipped from V and 3 bases from J, the junction kept 5 bases outside the gene matches. The sample consisted of PBMCs. The TCR was taken from a woman aged 25 to 45 in good health and CMV-seronegative. The chain joins TRBV10-3 to TRBJ2-7; 9 bases match TRBD1. The CDR3 is CAISESDRGVYEQYF. As DNA, the CDR3 is TGTGCCATCAGTGAGAGTGACAGGGGGGTCTACGAGCAGTACTTC.